This T cell receptor (beta chain) stems from a study of CD8+ T cells in alopecia areata. cDNA reverse transcribed from extracted RNA served as the sequencing template. Profiled with immunoSEQ multiplex PCR; TCRdb holds only in-frame clones, not every one. This sample has 120,000 or so clones, with under 40% found just once. This receptor was obtained from a human donor with alopecia areata. The sample consisted of CD4+ T cells sorted from blood.

The CDR3 sequence: CASSTGVAGELFF. CDR3 nucleotide sequence: TGTGCCAGCAGCACTGGGGTTGCCGGGGAGCTGTTTTTT. The rearrangement uses TRBV6-5 and TRBJ2-2; D gene uncertain. Germline V lookup: CDR1 MNHEY, CDR2 SVGAGI. The CDR3 consists of 13 residues. V was cut by 6 bases and J by 6 bases, with 11 bases left in between.